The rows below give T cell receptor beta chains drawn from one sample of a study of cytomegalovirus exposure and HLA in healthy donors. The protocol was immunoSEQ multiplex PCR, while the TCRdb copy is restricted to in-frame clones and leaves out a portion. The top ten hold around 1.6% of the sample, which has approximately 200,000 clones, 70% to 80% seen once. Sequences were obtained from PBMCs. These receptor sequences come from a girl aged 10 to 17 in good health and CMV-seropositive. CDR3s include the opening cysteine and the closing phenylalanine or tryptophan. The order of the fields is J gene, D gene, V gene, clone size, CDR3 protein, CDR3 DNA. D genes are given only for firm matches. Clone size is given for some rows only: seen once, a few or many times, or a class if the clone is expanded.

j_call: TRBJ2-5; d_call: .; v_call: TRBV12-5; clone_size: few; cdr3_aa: CASANQAETQYF; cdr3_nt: TGTGCTAGTGCCAACCAGGCGGAGACCCAGTACTTC
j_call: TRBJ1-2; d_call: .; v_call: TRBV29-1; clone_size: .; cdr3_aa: CSVEDNRVGYTF; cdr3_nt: TGCAGCGTTGAAGATAACAGGGTTGGCTACACCTTC
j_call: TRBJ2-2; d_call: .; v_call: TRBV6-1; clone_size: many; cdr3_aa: CASTPLGDTGELFF; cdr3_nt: TGTGCCAGCACGCCCCTAGGGGACACCGGGGAGCTGTTTTTT
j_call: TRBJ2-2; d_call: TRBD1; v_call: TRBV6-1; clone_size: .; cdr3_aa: CASDRGADTGELFF; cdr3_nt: TGTGCCAGCGACAGGGGAGCGGACACCGGGGAGCTGTTTTTT
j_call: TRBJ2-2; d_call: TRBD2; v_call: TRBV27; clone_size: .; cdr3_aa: CASSLAGGKNTGELFF; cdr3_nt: TGTGCCAGCAGCTTAGCGGGGGGGAAGAACACCGGGGAGCTGTTTTTT
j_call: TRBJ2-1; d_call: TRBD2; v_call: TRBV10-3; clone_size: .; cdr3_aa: CAISRGGAGGANEQFF; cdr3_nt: TGTGCCATCAGTCGAGGGGGTGCGGGGGGGGCGAATGAGCAGTTCTTC
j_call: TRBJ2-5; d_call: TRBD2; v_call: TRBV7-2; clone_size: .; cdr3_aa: CASSLVGGGARETQYF; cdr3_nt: TGTGCCAGCAGCTTAGTTGGCGGGGGGGCAAGAGAGACCCAGTACTTC
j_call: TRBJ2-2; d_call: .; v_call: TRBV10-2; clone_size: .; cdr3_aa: CASGGQRGIGELFF; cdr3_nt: TGCGCCAGCGGGGGTCAACGGGGGATCGGGGAGCTGTTTTTT
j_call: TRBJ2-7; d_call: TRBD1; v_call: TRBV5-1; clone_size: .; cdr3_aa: CASSRGQGYEQYF; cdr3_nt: TGCGCCAGCAGCCGGGGACAGGGTTACGAGCAGTACTTC
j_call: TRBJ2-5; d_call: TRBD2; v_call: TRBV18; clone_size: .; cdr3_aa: CASSPNGGAETQYF; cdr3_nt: TGTGCCAGCTCACCCAACGGGGGGGCTGAGACCCAGTACTTC
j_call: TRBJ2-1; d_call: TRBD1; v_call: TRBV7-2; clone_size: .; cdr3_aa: CASSLTGGGFGEQFF; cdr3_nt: TGTGCCAGCAGCCTTACAGGGGGCGGGTTTGGTGAGCAGTTCTTC
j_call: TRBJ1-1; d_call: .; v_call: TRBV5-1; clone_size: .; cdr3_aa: CASSSLGGGMNTEAFF; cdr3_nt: TGCGCCAGCAGCTCCCTGGGGGGTGGGATGAACACTGAAGCTTTCTTT
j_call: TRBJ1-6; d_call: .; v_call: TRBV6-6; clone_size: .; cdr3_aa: CATLFQGNSPLHF; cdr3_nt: TGTGCCACCCTTTTTCAGGGAAACTCACCCCTCCACTTT
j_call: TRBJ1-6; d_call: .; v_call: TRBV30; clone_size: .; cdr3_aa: CAWSEQGYSPLHF; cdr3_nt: TGTGCCTGGAGTGAGCAGGGTTATTCACCCCTCCACTTT
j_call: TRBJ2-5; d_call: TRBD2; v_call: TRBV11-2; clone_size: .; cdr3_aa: CASSPTSGAQETQYF; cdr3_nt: TGTGCCAGCAGCCCGACTAGCGGGGCCCAAGAGACCCAGTACTTC
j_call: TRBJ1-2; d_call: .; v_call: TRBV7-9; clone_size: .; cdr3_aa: CASSLGSGYTF; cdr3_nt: TGTGCCAGCAGCTTAGGGAGTGGCTACACCTTC
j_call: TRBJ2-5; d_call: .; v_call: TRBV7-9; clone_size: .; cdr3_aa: CASSSPGLQYGTQYF; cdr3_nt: TGTGCCAGCAGCTCGCCGGGACTCCAATACGGGACCCAGTACTTC
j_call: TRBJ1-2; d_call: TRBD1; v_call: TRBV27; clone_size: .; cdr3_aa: CASSFLDRGNYGYTF; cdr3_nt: TGTGCCAGCAGTTTTCTTGACAGGGGAAACTATGGCTACACCTTC
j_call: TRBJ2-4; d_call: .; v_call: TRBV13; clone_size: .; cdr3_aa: CASSLGSARSNIQYF; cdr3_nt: TGTGCCAGCAGCTTAGGGTCGGCTAGATCAAACATTCAGTACTTC